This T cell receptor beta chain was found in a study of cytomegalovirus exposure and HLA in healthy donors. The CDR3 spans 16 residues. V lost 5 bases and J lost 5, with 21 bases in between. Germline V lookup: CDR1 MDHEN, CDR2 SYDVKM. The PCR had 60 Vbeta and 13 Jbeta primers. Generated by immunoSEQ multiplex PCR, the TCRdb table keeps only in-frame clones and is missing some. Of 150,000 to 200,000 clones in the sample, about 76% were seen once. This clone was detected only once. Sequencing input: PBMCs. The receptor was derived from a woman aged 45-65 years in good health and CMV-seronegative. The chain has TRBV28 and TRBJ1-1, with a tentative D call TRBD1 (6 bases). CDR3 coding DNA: TGTGCCAGCAGTATCCCCCCACCCGGACAGCCGACTGAAGCTTTCTTT. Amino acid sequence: CASSIPPPGQPTEAFF. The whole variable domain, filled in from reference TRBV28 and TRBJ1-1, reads DVKVTQSSRYLVKRTGEKVFLECVQDMDHENMFWYRQDPGLGLRLIYFSYDVKMKEKGDIPEGYSVSREKKERFSLILESASTNQTSMYLCASSIPPPGQPTEAFFGQGTRLTVV.